Below, one T cell receptor beta chain is given with its context. There are 13 residues in the CDR3. V lost 7 bases and J lost 7; bases outside the gene matches: 9. Per germline, CDR1 SQVTM and CDR2 ANQGSEA. This specimen comes from a study of blood T cell repertoires in COVID-19. Study as a whole: Acute-phase and convalescent COVID-19 samples originated in the United States, Italy and Spain. PBMCs, B-cell-depleted T cells, or T cells provided the cDNA or gDNA that made up the material.

In the authors' workflow: How many nucleated cells were present was estimated from reference gene primer amplification. Measured with immunoSEQ multiplex PCR; TCRdb has only the in-frame clones, and not every one. From that table come the V and J calls and clone size; the DNA was used to work out D and trimming. The sample gives some 100,000 clones, approximately 80% of which show up once; around an eighth is in the top ten. This clonotype was sampled from a man aged 45-65 years with active or convalescent COVID-19. Sample: peripheral blood. The chain is built from TRBV29-1 and TRBJ1-4, with 7 bases aligning to TRBD1. For the CDR3, the DNA is TGCAGCGGTAGACAGGGCATGGGTGAAAAACTGTTTTTT. It is translated as CSGRQGMGEKLFF.